This T cell receptor (beta chain) was retrieved from a study of blood T cell repertoires in COVID-19. The repertoire was sequenced with immunoSEQ multiplex PCR; TCRdb's copy has only in-frame clones and lacks some. The table has 230,000 or so clones, approximately 89% seen once. J lost 3 bases, V lost 6 bases, and 9 bases had no gene match. CDR1 MNHEY and CDR2 SMNVEV come from the germline V gene (reference sequence). CDR3 size: 16 residues. This clone has only one observation. The sample comprised peripheral blood. This receptor was taken from a woman aged 40 to 50 who had recovered from COVID-19. This sequence joins TRBV27 and TRBJ1-5; 9 positions agree with TRBD1. CDR3 DNA: TGTGCCAGCAGACCTCGAACAGGGGGCAACAATCAGCCCCAGCATTTT. This encodes CASRPRTGGNNQPQHF.